This passage covers 5 T cell receptor beta chains from one sample sequenced in a study of T cell responses to AZD1222 COVID-19 vaccine. Profiling relied on immunoSEQ multiplex PCR, and the TCRdb table lists in-frame clones only, not all of them. Here the sample spans about 120,000 clones, approximately 86% being singletons. Sequenced here: peripheral blood, sampled on day 0 of AZD1222 vaccination. These receptors were collected from an adult in good health.

This chain connects TRBV7-9 to TRBJ2-1; possibly TRBD2 for D (8 bases). Germline V gene sequence: CDR1 SEHNR, CDR2 FQNEAQ (reference sequence). The CDR3 length is 18 residues. Trimming removed 1 base from V and 3 bases from J, with 19 bases in between. CDR3 bases: TGTGCCAGCAGCTTAGTGGGGACAGCGGGAGCTTTCTACAATGAGCAGTTCTTC. It is translated as CASSLVGTAGAFYNEQFF.

As DNA, the CDR3 is TGTGCCAGCACCGCCGGGACAGGGAACAATGAGCAGTTCTTC. This translates into CASTAGTGNNEQFF. This chain links TRBV6-5 with TRBJ2-1, with 9 bases that match TRBD1. V was clipped by 7 bases and J by 5 bases; unmatched bases: 6. The CDR3 runs to 14 residues. CDR1 and CDR2 from the germline V gene are MNHEY and SVGAGI.

The rearrangement links TRBV19 to TRBJ2-3; 11 bases fit TRBD1. With 6 bases clipped from V and 5 bases from J, the junction kept 1 base outside the gene matches. The CDR3 is made up of 13 amino acids. The V gene's germline CDR1 is LNHDA and CDR2 SQIVND (reference sequence). CDR3 amino acids: CASRDRGQDTQYF. CDR3 nucleotide sequence: TGTGCCAGTAGGGACAGGGGGCAAGATACGCAGTATTTT.

V and J are TRBV9 and TRBJ1-1; weak D call: TRBD1 (5 bases). The germline gives CDR1 SGDLS, CDR2 YYNGEE. The CDR3 totals 14 residues. Trimming shortened V by 3 bases and J by 4 bases, and 13 bases separated the two germline ends. DNA for the CDR3: TGTGCCAGCAGCGGATCAGGGAGGCCCACTGAAGCTTTCTTT. Translating it yields CASSGSGRPTEAFF. Complete variable domain (other parts from reference TRBV9 and TRBJ1-1): DSGVTQTPKHLITATGQRVTLRCSPRSGDLSVYWYQQSLDQGLQFLIQYYNGEERAKGNILERFSAQQFPDLHSELNLSSLELGDSALYFCASSGSGRPTEAFFGQGTRLTVV.

The chain carries TRBV5-4 and TRBJ1-2; TRBD1 is a possible D gene (5 bases). V was trimmed by 4 bases and J by 4 bases, leaving 14 bases between them. This CDR3 spans 14 amino acids. In germline, CDR1 is SGHNT, CDR2 YYREEE (reference sequence). The CDR3: CASSPLRQGYGYTF. Here the CDR3 DNA reads TGTGCCAGCAGCCCCCTGCGGCAGGGCTATGGCTACACCTTC.